This T cell receptor beta chain is from a study of T-cell reconstitution after alpha-beta-depleted transplantation in children. CDR3 length: 15 residues. With 3 bases removed from V and 5 bases from J, the gap between germline ends came to 16 bases. About this clonotype itself: The antigen is not known.

The study, taken as a whole, reports: Roughly two months post-transplant, alpha-beta T cells reportedly originated from several hundred graft clones that had expanded. The origin of high day-60 TCRbeta diversity in some patients lay in surviving recipient T cells and thymic progenitors. T-cell numbers and diversity one year post-transplant derived largely from freshly generated T cells.

During its preparation, the TCRbeta library received unique molecular identifiers. TCRdb fed the PCR reads into MiXCR, producing one record per CDR3 protein. The sample contains about a million distinct CDR3 sequences, around 30% of which appear only once. The sample here was PBMCs, mostly from graft donor cells, taken 360 days after TCRalphabeta/CD19-depleted stem cell transplant. The J gene is TRBJ2-5, the V gene TRBV12-3 or TRBV12-4; possible D gene TRBD2, 5 bases. The sequence came from a boy less than two years old who had a stem cell transplant for SCID, so the T cells may come from the graft donor. The CDR3 nucleotides are TGTGCCAGCAGTTTTGAGGGTCTGGGCGGGGAGACCCAGTACTTC. Protein sequence: CASSFEGLGGETQYF.